The present T cell receptor beta chain was sequenced within a study of T cell responses to AZD1222 COVID-19 vaccine. Study context: Researchers grouped second doses given at about 4 or about 12 weeks into one pool.

V trimming: 4 bases; J trimming: 0 bases; junction bases outside the gene matches: 1. In germline, CDR1 is SGHTA, CDR2 FQGNSA. The CDR3 sequence is 14 residues long. A remark on this clone: Its specificity is not known.

Study outcomes and limitations: Nearly half of the spike-specific TCRs reportedly recognize variant regions that carry no mutations. Recipients of AZD1222 seropositive at baseline numbered only 6 or 7. The study found vaccine-associated CD4 TCRs spanning spike, dominant at 160-218 and 743-854.

Here immunoSEQ multiplex PCR was the method, and the copy in TCRdb shows in-frame clones only, minus some. The sample holds more than 65,000 clones, 86% seen once. This material consisted of peripheral blood, taken on day 0 of AZD1222 vaccination. The TCR was taken from an adult in good health. The V and J genes are TRBV7-2 and TRBJ1-2; 8 nucleotides align to TRBD1. The CDR3 spells CASSWDRTNYGYTF. CDR3 nucleotides: TGTGCCAGCAGCTGGGACAGGACTAACTATGGCTACACCTTC.